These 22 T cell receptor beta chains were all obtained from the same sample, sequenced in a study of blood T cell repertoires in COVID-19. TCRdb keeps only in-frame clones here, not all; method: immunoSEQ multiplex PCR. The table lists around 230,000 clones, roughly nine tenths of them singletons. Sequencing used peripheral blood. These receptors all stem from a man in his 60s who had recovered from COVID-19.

In DNA, the CDR3 is TGTGCCAGTTCTCCGTCGGGGAACAATCAGCCCCAGCATTTT. It encodes CASSPSGNNQPQHF. The chain links TRBV6-5 to TRBJ1-5; D not resolved. With 9 bases removed from V and 3 bases from J, the gap between germline ends came to 15 bases. The CDR3 has 14 residues. The germline V gene encodes CDR1 MNHEY and CDR2 SVGAGI.

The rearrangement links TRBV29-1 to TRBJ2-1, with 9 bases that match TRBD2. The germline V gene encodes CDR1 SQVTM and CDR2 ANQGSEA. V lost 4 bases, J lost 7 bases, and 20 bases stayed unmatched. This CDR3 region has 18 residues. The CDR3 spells CSVAGFTPRRGGRNEQFF. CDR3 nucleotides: TGCAGCGTTGCCGGGTTTACCCCTCGGCGGGGGGGCCGGAATGAGCAGTTCTTC.

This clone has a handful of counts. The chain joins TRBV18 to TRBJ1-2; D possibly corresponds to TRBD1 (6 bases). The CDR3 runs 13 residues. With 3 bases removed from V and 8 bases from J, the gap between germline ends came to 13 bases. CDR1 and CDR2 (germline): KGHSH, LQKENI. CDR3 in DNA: TGTGCCAGCTCACCGGCACAGGGAAGAGGCTACACCTTC. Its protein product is CASSPAQGRGYTF.

The CDR3 loop is CASRVRDSGNTIYF. The CDR3 DNA is TGTGCCAGCAGAGTAAGAGACTCTGGAAACACCATATATTTT. This chain joins TRBV28 and TRBJ1-3; D is uncertain. The germline V gene encodes CDR1 MDHEN and CDR2 SYDVKM. The ends were cut back, 6 bases at V and 0 bases at J, with 9 bases in the middle. CDR3 length: 14 residues.

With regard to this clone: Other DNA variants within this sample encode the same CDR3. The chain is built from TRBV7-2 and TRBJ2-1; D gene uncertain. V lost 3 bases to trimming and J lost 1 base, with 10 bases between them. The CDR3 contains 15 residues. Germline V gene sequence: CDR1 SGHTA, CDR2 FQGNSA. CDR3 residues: CASSFGQISYNEQFF. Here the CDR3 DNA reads TGTGCCAGCAGCTTTGGGCAGATATCCTACAATGAGCAGTTCTTC.

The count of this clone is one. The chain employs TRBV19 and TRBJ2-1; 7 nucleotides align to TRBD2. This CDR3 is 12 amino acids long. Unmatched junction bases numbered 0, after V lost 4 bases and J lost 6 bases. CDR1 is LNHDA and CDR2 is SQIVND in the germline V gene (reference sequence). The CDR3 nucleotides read TGTGCCAGTAGTAGCGGGGGCAATGAGCAGTTCTTC. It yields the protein CASSSGGNEQFF.

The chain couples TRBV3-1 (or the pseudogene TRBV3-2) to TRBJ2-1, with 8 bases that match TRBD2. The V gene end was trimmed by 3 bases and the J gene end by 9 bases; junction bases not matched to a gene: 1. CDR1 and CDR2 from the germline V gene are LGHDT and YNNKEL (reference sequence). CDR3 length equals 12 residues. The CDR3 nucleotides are TGTGCCAGCAGCCAGAGCGGGGGTGAGCAGTTCTTC. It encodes CASSQSGGEQFF.

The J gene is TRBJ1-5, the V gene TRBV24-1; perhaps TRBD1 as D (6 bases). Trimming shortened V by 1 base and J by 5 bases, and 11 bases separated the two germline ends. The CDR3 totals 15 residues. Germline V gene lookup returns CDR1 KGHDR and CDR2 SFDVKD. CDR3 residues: CATSDLNQGHQPQHF. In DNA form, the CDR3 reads TGTGCCACCAGTGATTTAAATCAGGGGCATCAGCCCCAGCATTTT.

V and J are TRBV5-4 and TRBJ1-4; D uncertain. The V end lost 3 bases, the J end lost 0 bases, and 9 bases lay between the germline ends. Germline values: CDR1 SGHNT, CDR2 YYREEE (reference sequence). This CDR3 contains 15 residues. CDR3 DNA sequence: TGTGCCAGCAGCTCCGACACGTCAACTAATGAAAAACTGTTTTTT. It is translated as CASSSDTSTNEKLFF.

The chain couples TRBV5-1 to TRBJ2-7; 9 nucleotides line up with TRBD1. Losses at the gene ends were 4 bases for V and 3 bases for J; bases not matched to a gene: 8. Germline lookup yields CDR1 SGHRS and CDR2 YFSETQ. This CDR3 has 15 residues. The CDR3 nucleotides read TGCGCCAGCAGCCTGGACGGGACAGGGCGCTACGAGCAGTACGTC. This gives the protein CASSLDGTGRYEQYV.

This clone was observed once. CDR3 sequence: CASSLSGATDTQYF. For the CDR3, the DNA is TGTGCCAGCAGCCTCTCAGGGGCCACAGATACGCAGTATTTT. The chain carries TRBV4-2 and TRBJ2-3; D might be TRBD1 (6 bases). Germline CDR1 is LGHNA and CDR2 is YNFKEQ. Trimming removed 4 bases at V and 2 bases at J, with 10 bases between. The CDR3 covers 14 residues.

CDR3 in amino acids: CASSKQQGVNTEAFF. The CDR3 DNA sequence: TGTGCCAGCAGCAAACAACAGGGAGTGAACACTGAAGCTTTCTTT. The rearrangement uses TRBV2 and TRBJ1-1; D possibly corresponds to TRBD1 (6 bases). Germline assignment: CDR1 SNHLY and CDR2 FYNNEI. This CDR3 has 15 residues. V lost 6 bases to trimming and J lost 0 bases, with 14 bases between them. Supplemented by reference TRBV2 and TRBJ1-1, the full variable domain reads EPEVTQTPSHQVTQMGQEVILRCVPISNHLYFYWYRQILGQKVEFLVSFYNNEISEKSEIFDDQFSVERPDGSNFTLKIRSTKLEDSAMYFCASSKQQGVNTEAFFGQGTRLTVV.

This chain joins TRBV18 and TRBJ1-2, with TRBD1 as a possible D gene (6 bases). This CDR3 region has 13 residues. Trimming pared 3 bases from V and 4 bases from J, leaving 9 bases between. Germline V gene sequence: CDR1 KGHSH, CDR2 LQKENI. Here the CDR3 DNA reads TGTGCCAGCTCACCCGAACAGGGCTATGGCTACACCTTC. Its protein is CASSPEQGYGYTF.

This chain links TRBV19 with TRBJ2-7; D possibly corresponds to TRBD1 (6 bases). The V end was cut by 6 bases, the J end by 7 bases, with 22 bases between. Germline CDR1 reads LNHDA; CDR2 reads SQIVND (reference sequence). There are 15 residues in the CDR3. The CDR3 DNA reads TGTGCCAGTAGCCCAAACAGGGTCACCCCTTGGGAGCAGTACGTC. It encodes CASSPNRVTPWEQYV.

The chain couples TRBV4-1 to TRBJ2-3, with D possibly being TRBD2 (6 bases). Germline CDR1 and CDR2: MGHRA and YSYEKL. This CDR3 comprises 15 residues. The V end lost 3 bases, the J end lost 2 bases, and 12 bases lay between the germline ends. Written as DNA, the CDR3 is TGCGCCAGCAGCCATTGGGGCGGGACCACAGATACGCAGTATTTT. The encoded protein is CASSHWGGTTDTQYF.

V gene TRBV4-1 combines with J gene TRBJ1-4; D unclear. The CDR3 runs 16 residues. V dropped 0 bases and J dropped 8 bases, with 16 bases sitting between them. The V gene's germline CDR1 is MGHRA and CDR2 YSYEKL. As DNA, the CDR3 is TGCGCCAGCAGCCAAGAGATTGGCACATCGGGGGAAAAACTGTTTTTT. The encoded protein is CASSQEIGTSGEKLFF.

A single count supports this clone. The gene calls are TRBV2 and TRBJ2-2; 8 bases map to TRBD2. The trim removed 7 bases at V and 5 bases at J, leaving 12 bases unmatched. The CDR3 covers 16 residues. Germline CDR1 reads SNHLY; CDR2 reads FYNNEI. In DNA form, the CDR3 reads TGTGCCAGCAATTCGGACGGGGGGGCCGTGACCGGGGAGCTGTTTTTT. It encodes CASNSDGGAVTGELFF. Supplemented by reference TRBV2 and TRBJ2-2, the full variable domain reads EPEVTQTPSHQVTQMGQEVILRCVPISNHLYFYWYRQILGQKVEFLVSFYNNEISEKSEIFDDQFSVERPDGSNFTLKIRSTKLEDSAMYFCASNSDGGAVTGELFFGEGSRLTVL.

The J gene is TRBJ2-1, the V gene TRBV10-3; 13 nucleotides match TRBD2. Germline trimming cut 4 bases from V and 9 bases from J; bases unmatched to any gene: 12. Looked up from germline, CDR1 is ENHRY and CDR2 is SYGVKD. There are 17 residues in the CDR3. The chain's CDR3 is CAISGMPGTSGASEQFF. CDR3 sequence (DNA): TGTGCCATCAGTGGGATGCCTGGGACTAGCGGGGCAAGTGAGCAGTTCTTC.

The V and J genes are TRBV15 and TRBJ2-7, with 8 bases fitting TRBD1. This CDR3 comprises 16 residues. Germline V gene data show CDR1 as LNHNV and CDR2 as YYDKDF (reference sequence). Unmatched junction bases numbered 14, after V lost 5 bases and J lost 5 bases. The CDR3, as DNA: TGTGCCACCAGCTGGGTCCCAGGGGGCGATTCGAACGAGCAGTACTTC. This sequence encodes CATSWVPGGDSNEQYF.

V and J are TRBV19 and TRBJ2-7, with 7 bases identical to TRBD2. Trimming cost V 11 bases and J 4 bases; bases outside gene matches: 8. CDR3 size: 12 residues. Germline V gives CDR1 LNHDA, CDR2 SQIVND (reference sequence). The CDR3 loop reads CALSGGLYEQYV. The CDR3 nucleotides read TGTGCCCTTTCGGGGGGTCTGTACGAGCAGTACGTC.

The CDR3 sequence: CASSPGGSSYNEQFF. The DNA for the CDR3 is TGTGCCAGCAGCCCGGGGGGGAGCTCCTACAATGAGCAGTTCTTC. The gene calls are TRBV7-2 and TRBJ2-1, with 8 bases aligning to TRBD2. The V gene's germline CDR1 is SGHTA and CDR2 FQGNSA. Trimming removed 5 bases from V and 0 bases from J; junction bases left unmatched: 3. The length of the CDR3 is 15 residues.

The CDR3 nucleotides read TGTGCCAGCAGTACGGGGTTGAACACTGAAGCTTTCTTT. Residues: CASSTGLNTEAFF. V usage is TRBV2 and J usage is TRBJ1-1, with D uncertain. V was shortened by 5 bases and J by 0 bases, with 7 bases between the two germline ends. From germline, CDR1 is SNHLY and CDR2 FYNNEI. CDR3 size: 13 residues.